This TCR beta chain was identified in a study of shared clonotypes between healthy human individuals. Study-wide background: A donor's plate count was three for CD4 naive and three for CD4 memory; CD8 naive had two and CD8 memory one. Findings and caveats of the study: Blood was the sole source, and tissue repertoires probably differ.

Deep level was the assay's run setting. It was 200 to 250 ng DNA, about 30,000 T cell genomes, that sorted-subset replicate PCRs used. Here immunoSEQ multiplex PCR was the method, and the copy in TCRdb shows in-frame clones only, minus some. The sample shows around 690,000 clones, 80% to 95% of them seen only once. Germline V CDR1 and CDR2: SGHVS, FNYEAQ. With V trimmed by 5 bases and J by 4 bases, 12 bases remained unmatched. CDR3 size: 16 residues. In this sample, this clone turned up once. Its specificity is not known. The chain combines TRBV7-6 with TRBJ1-2; 8 positions agree with TRBD1. The material sequenced was memory CD8+ T cells from PBMCs. The subset was: CD45RO+ cells pooled with CCR7-negative TemRA cells. This sequence originates from a man younger than 35 in good health. Some clones in this sample may be carry-over from other donors' samples. The CDR3 is CASSPDPRTGLYGYTF. The CDR3 coding sequence is TGTGCCAGCAGCCCCGACCCCAGGACAGGGCTCTATGGCTACACCTTC.